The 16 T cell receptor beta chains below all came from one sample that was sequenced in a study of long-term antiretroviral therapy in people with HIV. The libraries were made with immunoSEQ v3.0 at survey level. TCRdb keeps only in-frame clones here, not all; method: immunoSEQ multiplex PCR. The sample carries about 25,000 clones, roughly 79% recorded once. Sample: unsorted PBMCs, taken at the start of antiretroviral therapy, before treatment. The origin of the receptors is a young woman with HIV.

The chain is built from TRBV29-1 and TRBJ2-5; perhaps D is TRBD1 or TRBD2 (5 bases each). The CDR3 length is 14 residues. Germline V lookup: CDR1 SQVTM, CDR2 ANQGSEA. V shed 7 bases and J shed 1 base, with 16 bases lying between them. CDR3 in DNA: TGCAGCGCTGACATGTGGGGGTCCCAAGAGACCCAGTACTTC. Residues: CSADMWGSQETQYF.

CDR3 protein: CASSFLGGSYEQYF. The CDR3 DNA reads as TGTGCCAGCAGCTTTCTTGGGGGGAGCTACGAGCAGTACTTC. The V call is TRBV7-2, the J call TRBJ2-7, with TRBD2 as a possible D gene (6 bases). The CDR3 spans 14 residues. V lost 3 bases and J 3 bases, leaving 12 bases between the germline ends. Germline lookup yields CDR1 SGHTA and CDR2 FQGNSA.

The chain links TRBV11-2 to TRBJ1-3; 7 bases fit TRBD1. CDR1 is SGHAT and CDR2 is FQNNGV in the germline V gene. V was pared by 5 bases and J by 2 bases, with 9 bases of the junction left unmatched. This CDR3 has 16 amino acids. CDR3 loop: CASSPGQVLAGNTIYF. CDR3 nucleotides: TGTGCCAGCAGCCCCGGACAGGTTTTAGCTGGAAACACCATATATTTT.

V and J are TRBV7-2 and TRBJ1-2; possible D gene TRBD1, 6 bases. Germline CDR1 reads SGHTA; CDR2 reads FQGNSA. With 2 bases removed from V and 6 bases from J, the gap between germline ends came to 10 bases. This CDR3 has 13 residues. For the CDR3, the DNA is TGTGCCAGCAGCTTAAGGTCAGGGGATGGCTACACCTTC. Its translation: CASSLRSGDGYTF. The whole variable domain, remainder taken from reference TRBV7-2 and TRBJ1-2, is GAGVSQSPSNKVTEKGKDVELRCDPISGHTALYWYRQSLGQGLEFLIYFQGNSAPDKSGLPSDRFSAERTGGSVSTLTIQRTQQEDSAVYLCASSLRSGDGYTFGSGTRLTVV.

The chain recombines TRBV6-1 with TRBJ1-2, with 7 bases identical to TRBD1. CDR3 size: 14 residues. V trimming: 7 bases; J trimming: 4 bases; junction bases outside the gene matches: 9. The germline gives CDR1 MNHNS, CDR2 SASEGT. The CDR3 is CASTPTGPTYGYTF. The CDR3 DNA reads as TGTGCCAGCACTCCGACAGGGCCGACCTATGGCTACACCTTC.

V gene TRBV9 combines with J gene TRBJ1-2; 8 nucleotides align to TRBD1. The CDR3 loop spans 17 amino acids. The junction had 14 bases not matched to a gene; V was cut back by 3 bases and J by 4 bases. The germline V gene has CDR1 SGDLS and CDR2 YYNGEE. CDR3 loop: CASSGNDQDRVIYGYTF. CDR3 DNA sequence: TGTGCCAGCAGCGGTAACGACCAGGACAGGGTTATCTATGGCTACACCTTC.

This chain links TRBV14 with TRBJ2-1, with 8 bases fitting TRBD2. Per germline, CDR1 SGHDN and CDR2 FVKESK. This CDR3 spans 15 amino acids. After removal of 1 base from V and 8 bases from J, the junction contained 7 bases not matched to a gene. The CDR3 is CASSQVGVAGYEQFF. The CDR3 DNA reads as TGTGCCAGCAGCCAAGTGGGAGTAGCGGGGTATGAGCAGTTCTTC.

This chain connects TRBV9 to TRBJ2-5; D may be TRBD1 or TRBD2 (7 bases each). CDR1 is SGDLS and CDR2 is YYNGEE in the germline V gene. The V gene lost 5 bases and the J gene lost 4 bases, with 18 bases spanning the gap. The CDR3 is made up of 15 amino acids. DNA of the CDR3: TGTGCCAGCAGTGCAGGGGGAGGGTTGGGAGAGACCCAGTACTTC. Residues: CASSAGGGLGETQYF.

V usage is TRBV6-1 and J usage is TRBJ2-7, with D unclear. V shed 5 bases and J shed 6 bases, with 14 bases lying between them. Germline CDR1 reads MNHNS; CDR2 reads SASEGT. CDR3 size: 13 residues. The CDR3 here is CASSPWTPGEQYF. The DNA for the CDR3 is TGTGCCAGCAGTCCTTGGACCCCGGGCGAGCAGTACTTC.

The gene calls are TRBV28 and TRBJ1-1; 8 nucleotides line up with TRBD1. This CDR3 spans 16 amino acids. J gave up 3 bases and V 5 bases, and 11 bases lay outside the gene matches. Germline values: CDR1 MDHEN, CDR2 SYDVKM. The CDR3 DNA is TGTGCCAGCAGTAGACCCGCAGGGGGCGCTGACACTGAAGCTTTCTTT. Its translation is CASSRPAGGADTEAFF. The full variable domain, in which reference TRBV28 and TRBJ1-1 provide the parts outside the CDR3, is DVKVTQSSRYLVKRTGEKVFLECVQDMDHENMFWYRQDPGLGLRLIYFSYDVKMKEKGDIPEGYSVSREKKERFSLILESASTNQTSMYLCASSRPAGGADTEAFFGQGTRLTVV.

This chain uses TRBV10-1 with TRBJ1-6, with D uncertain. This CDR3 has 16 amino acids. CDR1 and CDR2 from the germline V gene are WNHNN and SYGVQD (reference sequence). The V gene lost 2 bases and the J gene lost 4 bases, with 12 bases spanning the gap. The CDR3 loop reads CASSETPLKYNSPLHF. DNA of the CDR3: TGCGCCAGCAGTGAGACCCCTCTTAAATATAATTCACCCCTCCACTTT.

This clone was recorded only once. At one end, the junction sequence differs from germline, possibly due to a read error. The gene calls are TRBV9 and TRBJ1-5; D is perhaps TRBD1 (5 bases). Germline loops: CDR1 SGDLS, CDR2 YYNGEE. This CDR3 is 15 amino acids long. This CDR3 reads CASSVGGDSDQPQHF. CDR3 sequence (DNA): TGTGCCAGCAGCGTCGGAGGGGATAGCGATCAGCCCCAGCATTTT.

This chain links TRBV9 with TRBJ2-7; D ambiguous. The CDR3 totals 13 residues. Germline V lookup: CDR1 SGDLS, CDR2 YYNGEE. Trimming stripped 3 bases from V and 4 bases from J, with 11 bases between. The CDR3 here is CASSGSTIYEQYF. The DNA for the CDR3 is TGTGCCAGCAGCGGGAGTACTATTTACGAGCAGTACTTC. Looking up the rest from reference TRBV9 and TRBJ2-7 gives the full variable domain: DSGVTQTPKHLITATGQRVTLRCSPRSGDLSVYWYQQSLDQGLQFLIQYYNGEERAKGNILERFSAQQFPDLHSELNLSSLELGDSALYFCASSGSTIYEQYFGPGTRLTVT.

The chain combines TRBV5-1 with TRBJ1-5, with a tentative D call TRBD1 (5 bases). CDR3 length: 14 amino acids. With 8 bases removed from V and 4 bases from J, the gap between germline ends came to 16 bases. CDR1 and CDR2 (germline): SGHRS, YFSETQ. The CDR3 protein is CASSTGTGNQPQHF. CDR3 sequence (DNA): TGCGCCAGTAGTACCGGGACGGGGAATCAGCCCCAGCATTTT. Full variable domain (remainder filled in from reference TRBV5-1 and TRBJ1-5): KAGVTQTPRYLIKTRGQQVTLSCSPISGHRSVSWYQQTPGQGLQFLFEYFSETQRNKGNFPGRFSGRQFSNSRSEMNVSTLELGDSALYLCASSTGTGNQPQHFGDGTRLSIL.

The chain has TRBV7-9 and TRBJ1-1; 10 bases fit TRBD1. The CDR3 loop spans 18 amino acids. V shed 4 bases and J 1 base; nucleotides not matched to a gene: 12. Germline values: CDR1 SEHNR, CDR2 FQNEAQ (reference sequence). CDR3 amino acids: CASSSLRGQGTGNTEAFF. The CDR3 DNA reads TGTGCCAGCAGCTCCCTTAGGGGACAGGGGACGGGGAACACTGAAGCTTTCTTT.

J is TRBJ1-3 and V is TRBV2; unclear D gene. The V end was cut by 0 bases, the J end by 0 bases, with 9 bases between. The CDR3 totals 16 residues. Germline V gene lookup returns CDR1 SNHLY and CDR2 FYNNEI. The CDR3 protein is CASSEAPGDSGNTIYF. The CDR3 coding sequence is TGTGCCAGCAGTGAAGCCCCTGGAGACTCTGGAAACACCATATATTTT.